A selection of T cell receptor beta chains follows, all from one sample in a study of T cell repertoires in cytomegalovirus infection. TCRdb called the reads again in MiXCR, with one record for every CDR3 protein. The sample consists of 150,000 to 200,000 distinct CDR3 sequences, 28% of them appearing once. The sequenced material came from PBMCs. The receptors here all came from a human donor in good health (CMV status not recorded). Some clones in this sample may be carry-over from other donors' samples. Both conserved end residues are part of each CDR3. A D gene is named only where the DNA matches it firmly. The size entry is marked missing in some rows and otherwise reads once, few, many or a size class.

v_call	d_call	clone_size	j_call	cdr3_nt	cdr3_aa
TRBV12-3/TRBV12-4	.	once	TRBJ1-2	TGTGCCAGCAGCCTCTTCGGGGGCGCGGATGGCTACACCTTC	CASSLFGGADGYTF
TRBV7-4	.	few	TRBJ2-2	TGTGCCAGCAGCTTAGGTCCTGAAGGCGGGGAGCTGTTTTTT	CASSLGPEGGELFF
TRBV27	.	.	TRBJ2-2	TGTGCCAGCACCCTTACAGGGTCCACCGGGGAGCTGTTTTTT	CASTLTGSTGELFF
TRBV20-1	.	many	TRBJ1-1	TGCAGTGCTAGAGATGATTTGGGCATGAACACTGAAGCTTTCTTT	CSARDDLGMNTEAFF
TRBV7-9	.	.	TRBJ1-1	TGTGCCAGCAGCGCCAAAGGGGGAACTGAAGCTTTCTTT	CASSAKGGTEAFF
TRBV7-3	TRBD2	.	TRBJ2-3	TGTGCCAGCAGCTTGACTAGCCCTACCACAGATACGCAGTATTTT	CASSLTSPTTDTQYF
TRBV14	.	.	TRBJ2-3	TGTGCCAGCAGCCCTCCGGGTTATACGCAGTATTTT	CASSPPGYTQYF
TRBV5-1	.	.	TRBJ2-1	TGCGCCAGCAGCCAGGAGGCGAGCTATGAGCAGTTCTTC	CASSQEASYEQFF
TRBV12-3/TRBV12-4	.	few	TRBJ2-3	TGTGCCAGCGGGAAACTCACAGATACGCAGTATTTT	CASGKLTDTQYF
TRBV19	.	.	TRBJ1-1	TGTGCCACCTCTGCGGGAGCAGGTGAAGCTTTCTTT	CATSAGAGEAFF
TRBV19	TRBD2	.	TRBJ2-3	TGTGCCAGTAGTGACCGACTAGCGGGGGTAACAGTTACGCGGTATTTT	CASSDRLAGVTVTRYF
TRBV6-1	.	.	TRBJ1-4	TGTGCCAGCAGTGAAGCATGGAGGGTCGATGAAAAACTGTTTTTT	CASSEAWRVDEKLFF
TRBV19	TRBD2	.	TRBJ2-1	TGTGCCAGTATCCCCCCCTGGGGTTCTAGCGGGGGGATCTCCTACAATGAGCAGTTCTTC	CASIPPWGSSGGISYNEQFF
TRBV7-2	TRBD2	many	TRBJ2-7	TGTGCCAGCAGCTCGCCTAGCGGGGGGGCTAACGAGCAGTACTTC	CASSSPSGGANEQYF
TRBV7-2	.	.	TRBJ2-4	TGTGCCAGCAGCTTGAGACCGGGACTAGCCAAAAACATTCAGTACTTC	CASSLRPGLAKNIQYF
TRBV7-3	TRBD1	few	TRBJ2-2	TGTGCCAGCAGCTTAAATGGCAGGGGGTCCGGGGAGCTGTTTTTT	CASSLNGRGSGELFF
TRBV7-3	.	many	TRBJ2-1	TGTGCCAGCAGCTTGGGGCTTAGAGGAGATGAGCAGTTCTTC	CASSLGLRGDEQFF
TRBV20-1	TRBD1	.	TRBJ1-3	TGCAGTGCTACACGACAGGGCCCAGGAGACACCATATATTTT	CSATRQGPGDTIYF
TRBV4-2	.	few	TRBJ2-1	TGTGCCAGCAGCCCGCAGGGGGGGAGGTCTAATGAGCAGTTCTTC	CASSPQGGRSNEQFF
TRBV6-5	TRBD2	.	TRBJ2-2	TGTGCAAGCGGGGGGGGCCGGGACACCGGGGAGCTGTTTTTT	CASGGGRDTGELFF
TRBV10-3	.	.	TRBJ1-4	TGTGCCATCAGTGCGGCGGGGCAGGGAGGGAATGAAAAACTGTTTTTT	CAISAAGQGGNEKLFF
TRBV5-3	.	.	TRBJ1-1	TGTGCCAGCAGCCAAATGGGGACTCAACTCGGCTTCTTT	CASSQMGTQLGFF